A single sample is the source of the 12 T cell receptor beta chains below, sequenced in a study of long-term antiretroviral therapy in people with HIV. The libraries were made with immunoSEQ v3.0 at survey level. Clones were read by immunoSEQ multiplex PCR, and TCRdb kept only the in-frame ones, dropping some. In the table there are around 16,000 clones, about 84% of which are singletons. The sequenced sample was unsorted PBMCs, obtained 1.2 to 1.3 years before starting antiretroviral therapy. Every receptor here comes from a man aged 30-40 years with HIV.

The chain links TRBV6-5 to TRBJ2-1, with D possibly matching TRBD1 (6 bases). The CDR3 has 12 residues. V was shortened by 8 bases and J by 7 bases, with 12 bases between the two germline ends. CDR1 and CDR2 (germline): MNHEY, SVGAGI. CDR3: CASHQGGNEQFF. The CDR3 DNA sequence: TGTGCCAGCCATCAAGGGGGAAATGAGCAGTTCTTC.

This sequence joins TRBV6-5 and TRBJ2-5; D perhaps matches TRBD2 (5 bases). Germline V lookup: CDR1 MNHEY, CDR2 SVGAGI. The CDR3 runs 14 residues. With 0 bases removed from V and 1 base from J, the gap between germline ends came to 6 bases. CDR3 amino acids: CASSYSRVQETQYF. In DNA, the CDR3 is TGTGCCAGCAGTTACTCGAGGGTCCAAGAGACCCAGTACTTC.

The chain's CDR3 is CAGRGDIQYF. In DNA form, the CDR3 reads TGCGCCGGGAGGGGTGACATTCAGTACTTC. The J gene is TRBJ2-4, the V gene TRBV29-1; 8 bases fit TRBD2. This CDR3 spans 10 amino acids. Germline values: CDR1 SQVTM, CDR2 ANQGSEA.

This chain joins TRBV29-1 and TRBJ2-2; 10 bases agree with TRBD1. Trimming cost V 5 bases and J 4 bases; bases outside gene matches: 1. Germline V lookup: CDR1 SQVTM, CDR2 ANQGSEA. This CDR3 contains 13 residues. CDR3 region: CSVRTGGTGELFF. In nucleotides, the CDR3 is TGCAGCGTTAGGACAGGGGGCACCGGGGAGCTGTTTTTT.

This chain uses TRBV7-2 with TRBJ2-3; TRBD2 matches at 10 bases. The V gene end was trimmed by 5 bases and the J gene end by 1 base; junction bases not matched to a gene: 3. CDR1 and CDR2 from the germline V gene are SGHTA and FQGNSA. The CDR3 runs to 15 residues. CDR3 DNA: TGTGCCAGCAGCCAAGGACTAGCGGGCACAGATACGCAGTATTTT. As protein: CASSQGLAGTDTQYF.

This clone was seen only once. The CDR3 reads CASSLQTSGVTGELFF. The CDR3 DNA reads as TGTGCCAGCTCACTACAGACTAGCGGGGTAACCGGGGAGCTGTTTTTT. The chain couples TRBV18 to TRBJ2-2, with 11 bases identical to TRBD2. The CDR3 length is 16 residues. CDR1 and CDR2 (germline): KGHSH, LQKENI. V trimming: 4 bases; J trimming: 5 bases; junction bases outside the gene matches: 6.

The rearrangement links TRBV9 to TRBJ2-3; D is possibly TRBD1 or TRBD2 (6 bases each). V was cut by 4 bases and J by 0 bases, with 12 bases left in between. The CDR3 is 15 amino acids. Germline V CDR1 and CDR2: SGDLS, YYNGEE. The CDR3 DNA reads TGTGCCAGCAGCATGAGGGGGGATAGCACAGATACGCAGTATTTT. As protein: CASSMRGDSTDTQYF.

The rearrangement joins TRBV12-5 to TRBJ1-3; D is ambiguous. Germline V lookup: CDR1 LGHNT, CDR2 FRNRAP. The CDR3 length is 13 residues. Trimming shortened V by 7 bases and J by 0 bases, and 7 bases separated the two germline ends. CDR3 residues: CASVEGSGNTIYF. The CDR3 coding sequence is TGTGCTAGTGTGGAAGGCTCTGGAAACACCATATATTTT.

The V call is TRBV7-8, the J call TRBJ2-1; D ambiguous. This CDR3 spans 14 amino acids. V was cut by 5 bases and J by 8 bases, with 16 bases left in between. Per germline, CDR1 SGHVS and CDR2 FQNEAQ. This CDR3 is CASSPVLDTDEQFF. CDR3 in DNA: TGTGCCAGCAGCCCAGTCCTCGATACGGATGAGCAGTTCTTC.

The CDR3 nucleotides read TGCAGCGTTGACACAGGCAGCTCCTACGAGCAGTACTTC. Translated, it gives CSVDTGSSYEQYF. The chain uses TRBV29-1 and TRBJ2-7, with D perhaps matching TRBD1 (5 bases). CDR1 SQVTM and CDR2 ANQGSEA come from the germline V gene. V lost 3 bases and J lost 0, with 9 bases in between. This CDR3 has 13 amino acids.

The J gene is TRBJ2-1, the V gene TRBV10-3; 8 positions match TRBD2. Losses at the gene ends were 2 bases for V and 9 bases for J; bases not matched to a gene: 9. Per germline, CDR1 ENHRY and CDR2 SYGVKD. The CDR3 covers 15 residues. The CDR3 region has the DNA TGTGCCATCAGTGAGACGGGGGGGCATATTGGTGAGCAGTTCTTC. This gives the protein CAISETGGHIGEQFF.

The chain recombines TRBV7-8 with TRBJ2-7; D gene ambiguous. V gave up 2 bases and J gave up 0 bases, with 2 bases separating them. The germline CDR1 and CDR2 sequences are SGHVS and FQNEAQ. The CDR3 length is 12 residues. The CDR3, as DNA: TGTGCCAGCAGCTTAACCTCCTACGAGCAGTACTTC. Translated, it gives CASSLTSYEQYF.